The clone carrying this TCR beta chain was seen a single time. Its antigen is undetermined. These data belong to a study of vaccination and CD4 T cells after COVID-19. Cultured CD4+ T cells had their DNA profiled by the Oncomine TCR Beta short-read assay. After culture, CD4+ T cells served as the source for genomic DNA extraction. TCRdb re-analysed the PCR reads in MiXCR, keeping a single row per CDR3 protein. The sample holds 7,500 to 10,000 distinct CDR3 sequences, roughly a third seen once. Germline V lookup: CDR1 LNHDA, CDR2 SQIVND (reference sequence). The CDR3 has 14 residues. V gave up 6 bases and J gave up 10 bases, with 16 bases separating them. Treatment: roughly ten-day PBMC culture with coronavirus spike peptide pools or control peptides (ViraFEST assay). The unexposed donor provided CD4+ T cells, which were taken before the COVID-19 pandemic (2011-2018). Following expansion of antigen-specific T cells with peptide pools, ViraFEST then sequenced TCRs. Each well held a few million PBMCs in IL-2 (about 9.5 IU/ml) medium with roughly 9.2 ug/ml peptide pools. The cultures had half their medium swapped for fresh IL-2 medium on days 3 and 7.

Findings and caveats of the study: Median SARS-CoV-2-reactive clonotype numbers went from about 20 to 38; this increase was not significant.

V and J are TRBV19 and TRBJ1-6; the D gene is possibly TRBD1 (6 bases). The specimen sequenced was CD4+ T cells from blood, cultured in vitro. The source of this sequence is a human donor in good health. Here the CDR3 reads CASRDRTDGSPLHF. The CDR3 nucleotides are TGTGCCAGTAGAGATAGGACAGATGGATCACCCCTCCACTTT.